These T cell receptor beta chains were read from a single sample in a study of T cells in Graves' hyperthyroidism and ophthalmopathy. Each CDR3 protein is one row after TCRdb ran MiXCR on the multiplex PCR reads. The repertoire holds roughly 500,000 distinct CDR3 sequences, with around 46% as singletons. Sequencing was carried out using peripheral blood or thyroid tissue (not recorded which). The receptors stem from an adult woman with Graves' disease, either hyperthyroidism or ophthalmopathy (not recorded which). CDR3s leave out the opening cysteine and the closing phenylalanine or tryptophan. Each record gives: V gene, J gene, CDR3 protein.

V gene: TRBV2
J gene: TRBJ1-1
CDR3 protein: ASNGDYTEAF

V gene: TRBV7-8
J gene: TRBJ2-3
CDR3 protein: ASSQGLAGGLDTQY

V gene: TRBV5-1
J gene: TRBJ1-2
CDR3 protein: ASSFQGEANYGYT

V gene: TRBV29-1
J gene: TRBJ1-1
CDR3 protein: SVSTVGAF

V gene: TRBV7-9
J gene: TRBJ1-1
CDR3 protein: ASKQGFTEAF

V gene: TRBV2
J gene: TRBJ1-5
CDR3 protein: ARQGLGQPQH

V gene: TRBV2
J gene: TRBJ2-7
CDR3 protein: ASSEGGAGYSYEQY

V gene: TRBV7-2
J gene: TRBJ2-7
CDR3 protein: ASTYICSLRRTVSYEQY

V gene: TRBV2
J gene: TRBJ2-5
CDR3 protein: AISAPDGGGQETQY

V gene: TRBV9
J gene: TRBJ1-1
CDR3 protein: ASSVVGGNTEAF

V gene: TRBV5-1
J gene: TRBJ1-5
CDR3 protein: ASSFDGLSYEQPQH

V gene: TRBV29-1
J gene: TRBJ1-6
CDR3 protein: SVSPGTGGNSPLH

V gene: TRBV20-1
J gene: TRBJ2-7
CDR3 protein: SASRDYSYEQY

V gene: TRBV9
J gene: TRBJ2-7
CDR3 protein: ASSVGYGEQY

V gene: TRBV29-1
J gene: TRBJ2-5
CDR3 protein: SAEEGGTGWGGAQY

V gene: TRBV5-6
J gene: .
CDR3 protein: ASSGGEGRSSYEQY

V gene: TRBV7-2
J gene: TRBJ1-3
CDR3 protein: ASSLGATYGYTIY

V gene: TRBV2
J gene: TRBJ2-7
CDR3 protein: ASSELAGSIYEQY

V gene: TRBV10-2
J gene: TRBJ1-5
CDR3 protein: ASSESNSNQPQH

V gene: TRBV11-2
J gene: TRBJ2-5
CDR3 protein: ASSLFLGRAETQY

V gene: TRBV29-1
J gene: TRBJ2-3
CDR3 protein: SVGTDPTDTQY

V gene: TRBV7-9
J gene: TRBJ1-4
CDR3 protein: ASSFESPNEKLF

V gene: TRBV7-9
J gene: TRBJ2-1
CDR3 protein: ASSSVGGASLYNEQF

V gene: TRBV30
J gene: TRBJ2-2
CDR3 protein: AWSVWENEGSGELF